The 12 T cell receptor beta chains in this list originate from one sample, sequenced in a study of blood T cell repertoires in COVID-19. Assay used: immunoSEQ multiplex PCR; TCRdb lists only in-frame clones, some missing. Of 370,000 or so clones detected, about 89% appear once; the ten largest clones hold around 1.3%. Sequenced sample: PBMCs or T cells enriched from blood (not recorded which). These receptors were obtained from a young man who had recovered from COVID-19.

J is TRBJ1-5 and V is TRBV14; no clear D gene. From germline, CDR1 is SGHDN and CDR2 FVKESK. V shed 1 base and J shed 8 bases, with 9 bases lying between them. The CDR3 has 13 amino acids. CDR3 bases: TGTGCCAGCAGCCAAGTTTGGGGAGAGCCCCAGCATTTT. Amino acids: CASSQVWGEPQHF.

This chain uses TRBV7-9 with TRBJ2-7, with D hard to call. The CDR3 has 13 residues. The V gene lost 1 base and the J gene lost 5 bases, with 9 bases spanning the gap. The germline V gene encodes CDR1 SEHNR and CDR2 FQNEAQ (reference sequence). CDR3 sequence: CASSLGLANEQYF. As DNA, the CDR3 is TGTGCCAGCAGCTTAGGACTGGCCAACGAGCAGTACTTC. The full variable domain, completed using reference TRBV7-9 and TRBJ2-7, is DTGVSQNPRHKITKRGQNVTFRCDPISEHNRLYWYRQTLGQGPEFLTYFQNEAQLEKSRLLSDRFSAERPKGSFSTLEIQRTEQGDSAMYLCASSLGLANEQYFGPGTRLTVT.

The chain couples TRBV4-1 to TRBJ2-1; D possibly corresponds to TRBD2 (5 bases). The CDR3 is made up of 14 amino acids. Trimming stripped 0 bases from V and 3 bases from J, with 6 bases between. Germline assignment: CDR1 MGHRA and CDR2 YSYEKL. CDR3 sequence reads: CASSQEDYYNEQFF. The DNA of the CDR3 is TGCGCCAGCAGCCAAGAAGACTACTACAATGAGCAGTTCTTC.

The chain recombines TRBV4-1 with TRBJ1-1, with D unclear. Trimming pared 3 bases from V and 0 bases from J, leaving 14 bases between. This CDR3 has 16 residues. Germline lookup yields CDR1 MGHRA and CDR2 YSYEKL. This CDR3 reads CASSQAWSRVNTEAFF. For the CDR3, the DNA is TGCGCCAGCAGCCAGGCCTGGAGCAGAGTGAACACTGAAGCTTTCTTT.

V and J are TRBV19 and TRBJ2-7; 7 nucleotides agree with TRBD1. Germline CDR1 and CDR2: LNHDA and SQIVND (reference sequence). V lost 1 base, J lost 5 bases, and 11 bases stayed unmatched. The CDR3 runs 16 residues. CDR3 DNA: TGTGCCAGTAGTATAGGTGGACAGGTTTTGATGAACGAGCAGTACTTC. Its protein product is CASSIGGQVLMNEQYF.

This chain links TRBV18 with TRBJ1-4; D gene ambiguous. The germline V gene has CDR1 KGHSH and CDR2 LQKENI. V dropped 4 bases and J dropped 0 bases, with 24 bases sitting between them. The CDR3 has 20 residues. The CDR3 reads CASSLTSDASGDTTNEKLFF. In nucleotides, the CDR3 is TGTGCCAGCTCACTCACCTCGGACGCGAGCGGGGATACAACTAATGAAAAACTGTTTTTT.

V is TRBV27 and J is TRBJ1-4; no reliable D call. Trimming left V 3 bases short and J 7 bases short, with 6 bases between. The CDR3 covers 12 residues. Germline values: CDR1 MNHEY, CDR2 SMNVEV (reference sequence). The CDR3 spells CASSFSGEKLFF. The CDR3 DNA is TGTGCCAGCAGTTTCTCCGGTGAAAAACTGTTTTTT.

With respect to this clone: Distinct nucleotide sequences in the sample also encode this CDR3. The chain couples TRBV9 to TRBJ1-1; D is possibly TRBD1 (6 bases). This CDR3 comprises 15 residues. The ends were cut back, 0 bases at V and 1 base at J, with 10 bases in the middle. CDR1 is SGDLS and CDR2 is YYNGEE in the germline V gene. In DNA form, the CDR3 reads TGTGCCAGCAGCGTAGTGGGGACACCGAACACTGAAGCTTTCTTT. Residues: CASSVVGTPNTEAFF.

The rearrangement uses TRBV5-6 and TRBJ1-2; D remains unclear. CDR1 and CDR2 (germline): SGHDT, YYEEEE. Between the trimmed V and J ends, which lost 5 bases and 0 bases, there was a span of 17 bases. The CDR3 extends over 16 amino acids. CDR3 DNA: TGTGCCAGCAGACCCTGGGAGGTCGAAGCTAACTATGGCTACACCTTC. Translated, it gives CASRPWEVEANYGYTF.

V is TRBV5-1 and J is TRBJ2-7, with 10 bases lining up with TRBD1. Germline loops: CDR1 SGHRS, CDR2 YFSETQ. V gave up 0 bases and J gave up 2 bases; unmatched junction bases: 2. This CDR3 has 15 residues. The CDR3 is CASSLETGGPYEQYF. The CDR3 DNA sequence: TGCGCCAGCAGCTTGGAGACAGGGGGCCCCTACGAGCAGTACTTC.

The chain recombines TRBV19 with TRBJ1-2; the D is unclear. CDR1 is LNHDA, CDR2 SQIVND, per germline (reference sequence). V was trimmed by 7 bases and J by 0 bases, leaving 15 bases between them. The CDR3 contains 15 residues. CDR3 nucleotides: TGTGCCAGTAAATTTCGAGCAAATACTAACTATGGCTACACCTTC. Amino acid sequence: CASKFRANTNYGYTF.

CDR3 sequence: CARKRTGPDTQYF. CDR3 DNA sequence: TGTGCCAGAAAGAGAACCGGTCCAGATACGCAGTATTTT. The chain couples TRBV12-3 or TRBV12-4 to TRBJ2-3; D not resolved. The CDR3 loop spans 13 amino acids. V gave up 9 bases and J gave up 4 bases, with 14 bases separating them.